The 29 T cell receptor beta chains reported below all come from one sample, sequenced in a study of cytomegalovirus exposure and HLA in healthy donors. Researchers ran the PCR with 60 Vbeta and 13 Jbeta primers. Method: immunoSEQ multiplex PCR; TCRdb's copy keeps in-frame clones and lacks some. The table includes about 76,000 clones, around 80% detected once. Sequencing used PBMCs. The receptors come from a man aged 25 to 40 in good health and CMV-seronegative.

The chain has TRBV19 and TRBJ2-1; TRBD2 matches at 8 bases. This CDR3 comprises 15 residues. Germline V gene lookup returns CDR1 LNHDA and CDR2 SQIVND (reference sequence). The trim removed 3 bases at V and 12 bases at J, leaving 13 bases unmatched. The CDR3 reads CASSMLSSGKSGQFF. The CDR3 nucleotides are TGTGCCAGTAGTATGTTGAGTAGCGGGAAGAGCGGGCAGTTCTTC.

CDR3 region: CASSSFNNEQFF. CDR3 in DNA: TGTGCCAGCAGCTCGTTTAACAATGAGCAGTTCTTC. The chain carries TRBV7-2 and TRBJ2-1, with D hard to call. The V gene lost 4 bases and the J gene lost 5 bases, with 6 bases spanning the gap. There are 12 residues in the CDR3. Germline loops: CDR1 SGHTA, CDR2 FQGNSA.

The V and J genes are TRBV10-1 and TRBJ2-2, with TRBD1 matching 7 bases. The V segment lost 4 bases and the J segment 5 bases; nucleotides outside the gene matches: 10. This CDR3 comprises 16 residues. Germline CDR1 is WNHNN and CDR2 is SYGVQD (reference sequence). This CDR3 reads CASSAGTALGTGELFF. The CDR3 DNA follows: TGCGCCAGCAGTGCAGGGACAGCCCTGGGAACCGGGGAGCTGTTTTTT.

V gene TRBV5-5 combines with J gene TRBJ2-2, with D maybe TRBD1 (5 bases). Per the germline V gene, CDR1 is SGHKS and CDR2 is YYEKEE (reference sequence). Deletions cut 0 bases from V and 0 bases from J, with 12 bases between. The CDR3 is 17 residues long. The CDR3, as DNA: TGTGCCAGCAGCTTGGAATCAGGGTTCTCGAACACCGGGGAGCTGTTTTTT. Amino acid sequence: CASSLESGFSNTGELFF.

Only a few counts were recorded for this clone. This sequence joins TRBV10-3 and TRBJ2-1; 8 bases are shared with TRBD1. V lost 3 bases to trimming and J lost 8 bases; unmatched junction nucleotides: 6. The CDR3 runs 14 residues. Germline CDR1 ENHRY, CDR2 SYGVKD. The CDR3 DNA reads TGTGCCATCAGTGAAGGACAGGGCAGGCATGAGCAGTTCTTC. Its translation is CAISEGQGRHEQFF.

The rearrangement links TRBV6-4 to TRBJ1-6; TRBD1 is a possible D gene (6 bases). CDR3 length: 15 residues. CDR1 is MRHNA, CDR2 SNTAGT, per germline. The V gene lost 8 bases and the J gene lost 13 bases, with 24 bases spanning the gap. CDR3 nucleotide sequence: TGTGCCAGCTTCCGTAGGAGCAGGGGCCTTGGGCCCCTCCACTTT. It translates to CASFRRSRGLGPLHF.

J is TRBJ2-1 and V is TRBV6-5, with a possible D match to TRBD2 (5 bases). The V end was cut by 3 bases, the J end by 7 bases, with 19 bases between. The CDR3 totals 16 residues. The germline V gene has CDR1 MNHEY and CDR2 SVGAGI. The CDR3 loop is CASSYRRGAAGNEQFF. The CDR3 coding sequence is TGTGCCAGCAGTTATCGACGAGGCGCCGCGGGTAATGAGCAGTTCTTC.

The V and J genes are TRBV15 and TRBJ1-2, with a possible D match to TRBD1 (5 bases). V shed 1 base and J shed 2 bases, with 14 bases lying between them. There are 16 residues in the CDR3. Germline CDR1 LNHNV, CDR2 YYDKDF (reference sequence). The CDR3 spells CATSRGVGTANYGYTF. The CDR3 bases are TGTGCCACCAGCAGAGGGGTGGGGACTGCGAACTATGGCTACACCTTC.

This clone was observed a single time. This chain connects TRBV27 to TRBJ1-3; no clear D gene. This CDR3 contains 12 residues. Trimming took 4 bases from V and 4 from J, leaving 5 bases between them. Germline V lookup: CDR1 MNHEY, CDR2 SMNVEV (reference sequence). This CDR3 reads CASSSGGNTIYF. As DNA, the CDR3 is TGTGCCAGCAGTTCGGGAGGAAACACCATATATTTT.

V and J are TRBV19 and TRBJ2-7; 7 positions match TRBD2. V lost 2 bases to trimming and J lost 1 base; unmatched junction nucleotides: 2. CDR3 length equals 14 residues. Germline assignment: CDR1 LNHDA and CDR2 SQIVND (reference sequence). In nucleotides, the CDR3 is TGTGCCAGTAGTATAAGCGGGGAATCCTACGAGCAGTACTTC. It is translated as CASSISGESYEQYF.

The DNA for the CDR3 is TGTGCCAGCACCCGACAGAGATTGAATCAGCCCCAGCATTTT. Encoded protein: CASTRQRLNQPQHF. The chain is built from TRBV2 and TRBJ1-5, with D tentatively TRBD1 (5 bases). V was pared by 7 bases and J by 4 bases, with 14 bases between. Germline V gene data show CDR1 as SNHLY and CDR2 as FYNNEI. The CDR3 sequence is 14 residues long.

The sample holds a few counts of this clone. The CDR3 DNA sequence: TGTGCCAGCAGCCAAGAGGTCACTGAAGCTTTCTTT. Encoded protein: CASSQEVTEAFF. V and J are TRBV7-9 and TRBJ1-1; no reliable D call. This CDR3 spans 12 amino acids. V was pared by 5 bases and J by 4 bases, with 8 bases between. The germline gives CDR1 SEHNR, CDR2 FQNEAQ (reference sequence).

The V and J genes are TRBV28 and TRBJ2-3; no reliable D call. Germline V gene lookup returns CDR1 MDHEN and CDR2 SYDVKM. The CDR3 is made up of 12 amino acids. V was trimmed by 3 bases and J by 7 bases, leaving 8 bases between them. The CDR3 sequence is CASSLKAYTQYF. DNA for the CDR3: TGTGCCAGCAGTTTGAAAGCCTATACGCAGTATTTT. Combining the CDR3 with reference TRBV28 and TRBJ2-3 gives the whole variable domain DVKVTQSSRYLVKRTGEKVFLECVQDMDHENMFWYRQDPGLGLRLIYFSYDVKMKEKGDIPEGYSVSREKKERFSLILESASTNQTSMYLCASSLKAYTQYFGPGTRLTVL.

The genes are TRBV5-6 and TRBJ2-7, with a tentative D call TRBD2 (5 bases). This CDR3 has 13 amino acids. Germline lookup yields CDR1 SGHDT and CDR2 YYEEEE. The ends were cut back, 1 base at V and 3 bases at J, with 8 bases in the middle. The CDR3 loop reads CASSLSSVYEQYF. For the CDR3, the DNA is TGTGCCAGCAGCTTGAGTAGCGTCTACGAGCAGTACTTC.

The chain combines TRBV28 with TRBJ2-1, with 10 bases matching TRBD2. The CDR3 extends over 16 amino acids. Germline V gene data show CDR1 as MDHEN and CDR2 as SYDVKM. V was pared by 6 bases and J by 7 bases, with 12 bases of the junction left unmatched. CDR3 nucleotides: TGTGCCAGCAGCCCATTAAGCGGGAGGGCCAGTAATGAGCAGTTCTTC. Translating gives CASSPLSGRASNEQFF.

The rearrangement joins TRBV6-6 to TRBJ2-5, with TRBD1 matching 7 bases. CDR3 length: 14 residues. CDR1 and CDR2 from the germline V gene are MNHNY and SVGAGI (reference sequence). With V trimmed by 2 bases and J by 5 bases, 5 bases remained unmatched. As DNA, the CDR3 is TGTGCCAGCAGTTACAAGGGGGCGCGGGAGACCCAGTACTTC. Translation gives CASSYKGARETQYF.

The chain links TRBV6-1 to TRBJ2-5; D is perhaps TRBD1 (5 bases). The germline CDR1 and CDR2 sequences are MNHNS and SASEGT. Trimming took off 4 bases at V and 5 bases at J, with 14 bases between the two ends. The CDR3 covers 14 residues. In DNA, the CDR3 is TGTGCCAGCAGTGTCGGCAGGGTGGGGGAGACCCAGTACTTC. The encoded protein is CASSVGRVGETQYF.

V is TRBV27 and J is TRBJ2-3; D is possibly TRBD1 (6 bases). CDR3 length: 17 residues. The V gene's germline CDR1 is MNHEY and CDR2 SMNVEV (reference sequence). V was cut by 4 bases and J by 4 bases, with 21 bases left in between. The CDR3 sequence: CASSSIRDTRGADTQYF. The CDR3 DNA is TGTGCCAGCAGTTCGATCAGGGACACCCGAGGAGCAGATACGCAGTATTTT.

This clone showed up just a few times. The rearrangement links TRBV19 to TRBJ2-7, with 7 bases that match TRBD2. The CDR3 is 15 amino acids. Trimming cost V 5 bases and J 3 bases; bases outside gene matches: 10. Germline lookup yields CDR1 LNHDA and CDR2 SQIVND (reference sequence). CDR3 region: CASSPSAGGGYEQYF. CDR3 DNA sequence: TGTGCCAGTAGTCCATCGGCAGGCGGGGGCTACGAGCAGTACTTC.

This clone has only one observation. V usage is TRBV15 and J usage is TRBJ2-2; 12 bases agree with TRBD2. There are 16 residues in the CDR3. Germline V gene lookup returns CDR1 LNHNV and CDR2 YYDKDF (reference sequence). Trimming at V came to 8 bases and at J to 6 bases, leaving 10 bases not matched to a gene. In nucleotides, the CDR3 is TGTGCCACCCTCCTAGCGGGAGGGCCTAGAGCCGGGGAGCTGTTTTTT. Translating gives CATLLAGGPRAGELFF.

This clone was detected only a few times. The chain recombines TRBV19 with TRBJ1-6; D is possibly TRBD1 (5 bases). Deletions cut 5 bases from V and 10 bases from J, with 12 bases between. The length of the CDR3 is 13 residues. Germline values: CDR1 LNHDA, CDR2 SQIVND (reference sequence). CDR3 region: CASSFDSTSPLHF. In DNA form, the CDR3 reads TGTGCCAGTAGTTTCGACAGCACCTCACCCCTCCACTTT.

V and J are TRBV5-6 and TRBJ1-1; perhaps TRBD1 as D (5 bases). CDR3 length: 14 residues. V lost 2 bases to trimming and J lost 5 bases, with 13 bases between them. The germline CDR1 and CDR2 sequences are SGHDT and YYEEEE. This chain's CDR3 is CASSLSGGGTEAFF. CDR3 bases: TGTGCCAGCAGCTTATCCGGGGGGGGGACTGAAGCTTTCTTT.

The J gene is TRBJ1-1, the V gene TRBV18; TRBD1 aligns across 11 bases. Losses at the gene ends were 4 bases for V and 10 bases for J; bases not matched to a gene: 8. Germline V gives CDR1 KGHSH, CDR2 LQKENI. CDR3 size: 14 residues. The CDR3 DNA reads TGTGCCAGCTCACTGTTTCCCGGGACAGGGGGAGCTTTCTTT. Encoded protein: CASSLFPGTGGAFF.

The gene calls are TRBV29-1 and TRBJ2-7; a weak D match, TRBD1 (7 bases). The germline V and J ends were trimmed by 7 bases and 3 bases, with 13 bases remaining between them. There are 12 residues in the CDR3. Germline V lookup: CDR1 SQVTM, CDR2 ANQGSEA. The CDR3 here is CSATGDSYEQYF. DNA for the CDR3: TGCAGCGCCACGGGGGACAGCTACGAGCAGTACTTC.

The chain has TRBV28 and TRBJ1-4; D unclear. The V and J ends lost 5 bases and 4 bases respectively, with 11 bases between them. Germline V gives CDR1 MDHEN, CDR2 SYDVKM. The CDR3 has 14 amino acids. CDR3 bases: TGTGCCAGCAGTCGGGAACGTCATAATGAAAAACTGTTTTTT. It codes for CASSRERHNEKLFF.

This clone appeared once. The rearrangement uses TRBV27 and TRBJ2-7; perhaps TRBD2 as D (5 bases). The CDR3 has 14 residues. Germline lookup yields CDR1 MNHEY and CDR2 SMNVEV (reference sequence). The V end was cut by 7 bases, the J end by 0 bases, with 13 bases between. CDR3 residues: CASKIFGSSYEQYF. The CDR3 DNA reads TGTGCCAGCAAGATCTTTGGGAGCTCCTACGAGCAGTACTTC.

CDR3 sequence reads: CSVQSQGAREQYF. The CDR3 nucleotides read TGCAGCGTCCAAAGTCAGGGGGCGCGTGAGCAGTACTTC. The chain uses TRBV29-1 and TRBJ2-7, with 8 bases that match TRBD1. The trim removed 6 bases at V and 7 bases at J, leaving 11 bases unmatched. This CDR3 is 13 amino acids long. The V gene's germline CDR1 is SQVTM and CDR2 ANQGSEA.

The chain is built from TRBV9 and TRBJ2-7; D is unclear. The CDR3 covers 12 residues. Germline assignment: CDR1 SGDLS and CDR2 YYNGEE. Trimming cost V 0 bases and J 9 bases, with 10 bases left between them. Here the CDR3 reads CASSVGSSGQYF. The CDR3 coding sequence is TGTGCCAGCAGCGTAGGGAGTTCGGGGCAGTACTTC.

This chain connects TRBV10-1 to TRBJ2-7; TRBD2 is a possible D gene (5 bases). The length of the CDR3 is 14 residues. In germline, CDR1 is WNHNN, CDR2 SYGVQD (reference sequence). V was cut by 2 bases and J by 3 bases, with 11 bases left in between. CDR3 DNA: TGCGCCAGCAGTGAGGTGAGAGGGAGCTACGAGCAGTACTTC. It codes for CASSEVRGSYEQYF.